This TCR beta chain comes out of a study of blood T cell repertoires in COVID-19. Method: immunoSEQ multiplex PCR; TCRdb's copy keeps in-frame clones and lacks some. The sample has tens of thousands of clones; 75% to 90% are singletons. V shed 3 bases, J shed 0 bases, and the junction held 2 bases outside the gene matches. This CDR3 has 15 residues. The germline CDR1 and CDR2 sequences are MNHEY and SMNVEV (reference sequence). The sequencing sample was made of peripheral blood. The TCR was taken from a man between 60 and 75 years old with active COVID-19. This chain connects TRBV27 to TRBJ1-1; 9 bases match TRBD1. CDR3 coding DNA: TGTGCCAGCAGTTTGCGGGACAGGGTGAACACTGAAGCTTTCTTT. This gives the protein CASSLRDRVNTEAFF.